The source of this TCR beta chain is a study of blood T cell repertoires in COVID-19. Background on the study: There were acute and convalescent COVID-19 samples, and they came from the United States, Italy and Spain. Nucleic acid was either cDNA or gDNA, and it came from T cells, B-cell-depleted T cells, or PBMCs.

As processed by the authors: Quantification of nucleated cells was approximated via reference gene primer amplification. Repertoires were generated with immunoSEQ multiplex PCR, while TCRdb's copy carries only in-frame clones and drops some. Clonal size and the V and J genes are those of that table, whereas D and trimming came from the DNA. The data show some 250,000 clones, about 84% seen once. The germline V gene encodes CDR1 SEHNR and CDR2 FQNEAQ (reference sequence). The CDR3 totals 15 residues. The V segment lost 3 bases and the J segment 6 bases; nucleotides outside the gene matches: 8. The V gene is TRBV7-9, the J gene TRBJ1-2, with 9 positions matching TRBD1. The origin of this receptor is a woman aged 80 or over with acute or convalescent COVID-19. Sequenced sample: peripheral blood. CDR3 nucleotides: TGTGCCAGCAGCTTGTGGACAGGACAGGGGCATGGCTACACCTTC. This translates into CASSLWTGQGHGYTF.